This T cell receptor beta chain is from a study of shared clonotypes between healthy human individuals. About the study: Aged 18 to 49, the donors were a couple of women and a few men.

Study-level points and caveats: Clonotype sharing across a few donors was observed for around 4.5% of naive CD4 clonotypes. Represented genetic and exposure-history diversity was restricted by having few donors.

Details on this clone: Its cognate antigen is unknown.

From CD4+ cells came CD45RA+ naive and CD45RA-negative memory subsets. This CDR3 region has 15 residues. With V trimmed by 2 bases and J by 0 bases, 0 bases remained unmatched. In germline, CDR1 is KGHSH, CDR2 LQKENI. Sequencing used immunoSEQ multiplex PCR; TCRdb keeps in-frame clones, though not all of them. The table includes about 180,000 clones, 90% to 95% detected once. The sample was naive CD4+ T cells sorted from blood. Stated subset: CD45RA+ positively selected. The sequence derives from a woman in her 30s in good health. This chain joins TRBV18 and TRBJ2-1; 8 bases line up with TRBD2. CDR3 protein: CASSPGTSSYNEQFF. CDR3 nucleotides: TGTGCCAGCTCACCAGGGACTAGCTCCTACAATGAGCAGTTCTTC.